The rows below give T cell receptor beta chains drawn from one sample of a study of OX40 agonist ivuxolimab in advanced cancers. Here immunoSEQ multiplex PCR was the method, and the copy in TCRdb shows in-frame clones only, minus some. This table holds approximately 66,000 clones, roughly 88% found once. The material was CD4+ or CD8+ T cells sorted from blood, obtained in a trial of the OX40 agonist ivuxolimab. Receptors originate from an adult with an advanced solid tumor such as melanoma, head and neck, liver or kidney cancer. Both conserved end residues are part of each CDR3. The order of the fields is J gene, D gene, CDR3 length, clone size, V gene, CDR3 protein, CDR3 DNA. A D gene is named only where the DNA matches it firmly. The size of a clone is reported for some rows only, either as once, few or many, or as a class for expanded clones.

>TRBJ2-1|TRBD1|14|-|TRBV28
CATDRGSSYNEQFF
TGTGCCACCGACAGGGGGAGCTCCTACAATGAGCAGTTCTTC
>TRBJ1-6|-|15|few|TRBV6-4
CATKEPASYNSPLHF
TGTGCCACCAAGGAGCCGGCCTCCTATAATTCACCCCTCCACTTT
>TRBJ1-6|TRBD1|13|-|TRBV10-2
CASSRQGGSPLHF
TGCGCCAGCAGTCGACAGGGGGGTTCACCCCTCCACTTT
>TRBJ2-2|TRBD2|16|-|TRBV19
CASSISGGWDTGELFF
TGTGCCAGTAGTATCAGCGGGGGGTGGGACACCGGGGAGCTGTTTTTT
>TRBJ1-1|TRBD1|15|-|TRBV6-1
CASSRLQGRNTEAFF
TGTGCCAGCAGCCGTCTACAGGGGCGGAACACTGAAGCTTTCTTT
>TRBJ1-2|TRBD1|15|-|TRBV5-6
CASSLLDRDGDGYTF
TGTGCCAGCAGCTTGTTGGACAGGGACGGGGATGGCTACACCTTC
>TRBJ2-1|-|13|-|TRBV19
CASSVGVYNEQFF
TGTGCCAGTAGTGTGGGGGTCTACAATGAGCAGTTCTTC
>TRBJ2-3|-|13|-|TRBV5-1
CASSLADWGTQYF
TGCGCCAGCAGCTTGGCCGATTGGGGTACGCAGTATTTT
>TRBJ2-2|-|14|-|TRBV7-9
CASTYSPNTGELFF
TGTGCCAGCACTTATAGCCCGAACACCGGGGAGCTGTTTTTT
>TRBJ1-2|-|13|-|TRBV6-1
CASREEVVRGYTF
TGTGCCAGCAGGGAGGAGGTGGTCCGCGGCTACACCTTC
>TRBJ1-4|TRBD1|12|-|TRBV6-6
CALGAGGEKLFF
TGTGCGTTAGGGGCAGGGGGCGAAAAACTGTTTTTT
>TRBJ1-4|-|15|-|TRBV5-4
CASRPEGPPNEKLFF
TGTGCCAGCAGGCCCGAGGGCCCGCCTAATGAAAAACTGTTTTTT
>TRBJ2-5|-|14|-|TRBV7-2
CASSLGQGGAVQYF
TGTGCCAGCAGCTTAGGCCAGGGAGGCGCGGTACAGTACTTC
>TRBJ1-2|TRBD1|15|-|TRBV6-1
CASSGGTGGDYGYTF
TGTGCCAGCAGTGGGGGGACAGGGGGGGACTATGGCTACACCTTC
>TRBJ1-5|-|15|-|TRBV19
CASSIDGTGAQPQHF
TGTGCCAGTAGTATAGACGGTACGGGGGCACAGCCCCAGCATTTT
>TRBJ2-3|-|15|once|TRBV7-9
CASSPRQASTDTQYF
TGTGCCAGCAGCCCGCGACAGGCTAGCACAGATACGCAGTATTTT
>TRBJ2-1|-|11|-|TRBV20-1
CSARSSNEQFF
TGCAGTGCTAGGTCCAGCAATGAGCAGTTCTTC
>TRBJ1-5|-|12|-|TRBV19
CASSIFNQPQHF
TGTGCCAGTAGTATTTTTAATCAGCCCCAGCATTTT
>TRBJ1-3|-|11|-|TRBV12-5
CAMGSSNTIYF
TGCGCCATGGGCAGTTCGAACACCATATATTTT
>TRBJ1-1|TRBD1|14|-|TRBV18
CASSPDRVGTEAFF
TGTGCCAGCTCACCGGACAGGGTGGGCACTGAAGCTTTCTTT
>TRBJ2-1|-|13|-|TRBV19
CASSISIYNEQFF
TGTGCCAGTAGTATATCCATCTACAATGAGCAGTTCTTC
>TRBJ2-4|-|12|-|TRBV6-1
CASSEWDRWPYF
TGTGCCAGCAGTGAATGGGACCGTTGGCCTTACTTC
>TRBJ2-3|-|10|-|TRBV30
CAWNRDTQYF
TGTGCCTGGAATCGAGATACGCAGTATTTT
>TRBJ2-1|-|13|-|TRBV18
CASSRRTDDEQFF
TGTGCCAGCTCACGTCGGACTGACGATGAGCAGTTCTTC
>TRBJ1-2|-|15|once|TRBV11-1
CASSPREGQKYGYTF
TGTGCCAGCAGCCCTAGAGAAGGACAAAAATATGGCTACACCTTC
>TRBJ2-1|-|13|-|TRBV7-9
CASSSPPGNEQFF
TGTGCCAGCAGCTCCCCCCCGGGGAATGAGCAGTTCTTC
>TRBJ2-5|-|14|-|TRBV10-3
CAISTTGKQETQYF
TGTGCCATCAGTACGACAGGCAAACAAGAGACCCAGTACTTC
>TRBJ2-1|TRBD1|15|few|TRBV11-2
CASSLTQGALSEQFF
TGTGCCAGCAGCCTAACACAGGGGGCTCTCAGTGAGCAGTTCTTC
>TRBJ2-5|TRBD2|14|few|TRBV7-9
CASSFVGREETQYF
TGTGCCAGCAGCTTCGTAGGGAGGGAGGAGACCCAGTACTTC
>TRBJ2-3|TRBD1|14|-|TRBV5-1
CASKGDSNTDTQYF
TGCGCCAGCAAGGGGGACAGCAACACAGATACGCAGTATTTT
>TRBJ1-4|TRBD1|15|-|TRBV6-1
CASSAGTGGNTELFF
TGTGCCAGCAGTGCCGGGACAGGGGGCAATACGGAACTGTTTTTT
>TRBJ2-2|-|12|-|TRBV10-3
CAISGAGGELFF
TGTGCCATCAGCGGAGCGGGCGGGGAGCTGTTTTTT
>TRBJ1-2|-|11|once|TRBV20-1
CGGGTNYGYTF
TGTGGAGGGGGTACTAACTATGGCTACACCTTC
>TRBJ2-1|-|16|-|TRBV19
CASSIPGTGYNEWQFF
TGTGCCAGTAGTATTCCCGGGACGGGATACAATGAATGGCAGTTCTTC
>TRBJ1-1|-|16|-|TRBV9
CASSVGPGTTLTEAFF
TGTGCCAGCAGCGTAGGCCCAGGGACAACTTTGACTGAAGCTTTCTTT
>TRBJ1-3|TRBD1|14|-|TRBV25-1
CASSDSDRRNTIYF
TGTGCCAGCAGTGACTCGGACAGGAGAAACACCATATATTTT
>TRBJ2-7|-|13|-|TRBV29-1
CSAIPGTSYEQYF
TGCAGCGCCATCCCGGGTACATCGTACGAGCAGTACTTC
>TRBJ1-2|TRBD1|14|-|TRBV27
CASSLQGAGYGYTF
TGTGCCAGCAGCCTACAGGGGGCGGGCTATGGCTACACCTTC
>TRBJ2-6|TRBD2|16|-|TRBV9
CASSVAGGSGANVLTF
TGTGCCAGCAGCGTAGCGGGAGGATCTGGGGCCAACGTCCTGACTTTC
>TRBJ2-7|-|13|-|TRBV11-1
CASSLAGGGEQYF
TGTGCCAGCAGCTTAGCGGGCGGCGGGGAGCAGTACTTC
>TRBJ2-3|-|15|-|TRBV19
CASQTARVGTDTQYF
TGTGCCAGTCAGACCGCGAGGGTGGGCACAGATACGCAGTATTTT
>TRBJ2-1|TRBD1|19|-|TRBV7-9
CASSPTIGQGKGSYNEQFF
TGTGCCAGCAGCCCCACCATAGGACAGGGAAAGGGCTCCTACAATGAGCAGTTCTTC
>TRBJ2-3|-|15|-|TRBV9
CASSVDQVSTDTQYF
TGTGCCAGCAGCGTAGACCAGGTCAGCACAGATACGCAGTATTTT
>TRBJ1-6|TRBD1|14|-|TRBV29-1
CSVATGAMDSPLHF
TGCAGCGTTGCCACAGGGGCTATGGATTCACCCCTCCACTTT
>TRBJ2-3|TRBD1|14|-|TRBV7-3
CASSRQGATDTQYF
TGTGCCAGCAGCCGACAGGGAGCGACAGATACGCAGTATTTT
>TRBJ1-2|-|12|-|TRBV6-1
CASSDLQGSRTF
TGTGCCAGCAGTGATCTCCAGGGTTCTCGCACCTTC